These 4 T cell receptor beta chains were all obtained from the same sample, sequenced in a study of cytomegalovirus exposure and HLA in healthy donors. Primers included in the PCR were 60 Vbeta and 13 Jbeta primers. Sequenced by immunoSEQ multiplex PCR; TCRdb stores in-frame clones only, minus some. The sample lists tens of thousands of clones; approximately 84% were seen once. The source material was PBMCs. Source of these receptors: a girl aged 2-10 years in good health and CMV-seropositive.

The V and J genes are TRBV19 and TRBJ1-1; TRBD1 aligns across 7 bases. Trimming at V came to 6 bases and at J to 1 base, leaving 8 bases not matched to a gene. This CDR3 is built from 15 residues. Germline CDR1 LNHDA, CDR2 SQIVND (reference sequence). The CDR3 spells CASRSQGTSNTEAFF. CDR3 in DNA: TGTGCCAGTAGATCACAGGGGACGTCGAACACTGAAGCTTTCTTT.

This sequence joins TRBV4-3 and TRBJ1-3, with 9 nucleotides matching TRBD1. Losses at the gene ends were 4 bases for V and 4 bases for J; bases not matched to a gene: 11. The germline V gene encodes CDR1 LGHNA and CDR2 YSLEER. The CDR3 consists of 17 residues. The CDR3 loop reads CASSLSAGTGPGNTIYF. As DNA, the CDR3 is TGCGCCAGCAGCCTTTCTGCCGGGACAGGGCCGGGAAACACCATATATTTT.

This chain links TRBV5-4 with TRBJ2-7, with D possibly being TRBD1 (6 bases). Trimming stripped 4 bases from V and 3 bases from J, with 14 bases between. This CDR3 contains 14 residues. Germline CDR1 and CDR2: SGHNT and YYREEE (reference sequence). The CDR3 protein is CASSPSGQFYEQYF. The CDR3 DNA reads as TGTGCCAGCAGCCCCTCGGGACAATTCTACGAGCAGTACTTC.

The chain couples TRBV6-5 to TRBJ2-1, with a weak D call TRBD2 (6 bases). This CDR3 is 15 amino acids long. Germline V gene sequence: CDR1 MNHEY, CDR2 SVGAGI. V gave up 6 bases and J gave up 3 bases, with 15 bases separating them. CDR3 amino acids: CASSLQVADYNEQFF. The CDR3 DNA reads as TGTGCCAGCAGCCTCCAGGTAGCGGACTACAATGAGCAGTTCTTC.